This is a list of T cell receptor beta chains from one sample in a study of blood T cell repertoires in COVID-19. Libraries were prepared by immunoSEQ multiplex PCR; TCRdb keeps only in-frame clonotypes and omits some of them. The table includes approximately 52,000 clones, 87% detected once. The source material was peripheral blood. All receptors come from a human donor with active COVID-19. The donor label of this sample is uncertain. CDR3s include the opening cysteine and the closing phenylalanine or tryptophan. Each record gives: V gene, clone size, D gene, J gene, CDR3 DNA, CDR3 protein. A D gene is named only where the DNA matches it firmly. Clone sizes are given selectively: once, few, many, or a class where the clone is expanded.

>TRBV19|once|.|TRBJ1-4
TGTGCCAGTAGTATAGAATCGGCGACAGGAACAACTAATGAAAAACTGTTTTTT
CASSIESATGTTNEKLFF
>TRBV7-7|.|TRBD2|TRBJ2-5
TGTGCTAGCAGTCCGACTAGCGTAGGAGAGACCCAGTACTTC
CASSPTSVGETQYF
>TRBV9|.|TRBD2|TRBJ2-1
TGTGCCAGCAGCGTAGCTAGCGGGGGGCGCTTTCGCTACAATGAGCAGTTCTTC
CASSVASGGRFRYNEQFF
>TRBV6-6|.|.|TRBJ1-2
TGTGCCAGCCTAGACCCGTTGGTTGAAGGCTACACCTTC
CASLDPLVEGYTF
>TRBV7-2|.|TRBD2|TRBJ2-5
TGTGCCAGCAGCTTAGCGCTAGCGGGGAGAGAGACCCAGTACTTC
CASSLALAGRETQYF
>TRBV7-9|.|.|TRBJ2-7
TGTGCCAGCAACAACCGGCGGACAGCCTTCTACGAGCAGTACTTC
CASNNRRTAFYEQYF
>TRBV9|.|.|TRBJ1-2
TGTGCCAGCACGTTTGGAGACAGCAACTATGGCTACACCTTC
CASTFGDSNYGYTF
>TRBV7-3|.|TRBD2|TRBJ2-3
TGTGCCAGCAGCTTAGCGGGGGATGACACAGATACGCAGTATTTT
CASSLAGDDTDTQYF
>TRBV27|.|.|TRBJ1-1
TGTGCCAGCAGATTACTGATACAGGGAAGTGAAGCTTTCTTT
CASRLLIQGSEAFF
>TRBV5-1|.|.|TRBJ2-3
TGCGCCAGCAGCTTGGAGGAGCGCCGCACAGATACGCAGTATTTT
CASSLEERRTDTQYF
>TRBV2|.|TRBD1|TRBJ1-2
TGTGCCAGCAGATTCGGGACAGACTATGGCTACACCTTC
CASRFGTDYGYTF
>TRBV5-1|.|.|TRBJ2-5
TGCGCCAGCAGCCCCGGGTCCTCTGGGGAGACCCAGTACTTC
CASSPGSSGETQYF
>TRBV9|once|.|TRBJ2-3
TGTGCCAGCAGCGTACGAGCGGAGCTCACAGATACGCAGTATTTT
CASSVRAELTDTQYF
>TRBV10-1|.|TRBD1|TRBJ2-4
TGCGCCAGCAGTGGGACAGGGAGGCTCGGGGTTGCCATTCAGTACTTC
CASSGTGRLGVAIQYF
>TRBV10-3|.|TRBD2|TRBJ2-3
TGTGCCATCAGTGCCGGTTTGCGACTAGCGAGCACAGATACGCAGTATTTT
CAISAGLRLASTDTQYF
>TRBV19|.|TRBD1|TRBJ2-1
TGTGCCAGTAACCACGGGACAGGGGGCTTCGATGAGCAGTTCTTC
CASNHGTGGFDEQFF
>TRBV5-4|.|TRBD2|TRBJ2-3
TGTGCCAGCAGCTCAAGCGGGGGGGTGACAGATACGCAGTATTTT
CASSSSGGVTDTQYF
>TRBV5-8|.|.|TRBJ1-2
TGTGCCAGCAGCTTCACGAGCAGGGGCATTTATGGCTACACCTTC
CASSFTSRGIYGYTF
>TRBV19|.|TRBD1|TRBJ2-7
TGTGCCAGCACACCGGGACAGCAGAGCTCCTACGAGCAGTACTTC
CASTPGQQSSYEQYF
>TRBV7-2|few|.|TRBJ2-1
TGTGCCAGCAGCTTGCGGGGACTCTACAATGAGCAGTTCTTC
CASSLRGLYNEQFF
>TRBV5-1|.|.|TRBJ2-1
TGCGCCAGCAGCTCCGGGGGGCTCCAGCAGTTCTTC
CASSSGGLQQFF
>TRBV7-2|.|.|TRBJ1-2
TGTGCCAGCAGCTCCTCCGGGGGGGACTTCTATGGCTACACCTTC
CASSSSGGDFYGYTF
>TRBV3-1/TRBV3-2|.|TRBD2|TRBJ2-3
TGTGCCAGCAGCCGGAGCGGGGGAGGAGATACGCAGTATTTT
CASSRSGGGDTQYF
>TRBV28|.|.|TRBJ2-4
TGTGCCAGCAGTTACAGCCCAGCCAAAAACATTCAGTACTTC
CASSYSPAKNIQYF
>TRBV19|.|.|TRBJ2-3
TGTGCCAGTAGTATAGATCCCCAGGGTGGGCGCACAGATACGCAGTATTTT
CASSIDPQGGRTDTQYF
>TRBV7-9|few|.|TRBJ1-2
TGTGCCAGCAGCCCTAACAGGGACGGCTACACCTTC
CASSPNRDGYTF
>TRBV6-2/TRBV6-3|.|.|TRBJ2-3
TGTGCCAGCAGTTACAAGCATACGCAGTATTTT
CASSYKHTQYF
>TRBV4-1|once|.|TRBJ1-6
TGCGCCAGCAGCCAAGCGGGGTCAGAACTCTCCTATAATTCACCCCTCCACTTT
CASSQAGSELSYNSPLHF
>TRBV20-1|.|TRBD2|TRBJ2-2
TGCAGTGCTAGTACTAGCGGGGGAGGAAACACCGGGGAGCTGTTTTTT
CSASTSGGGNTGELFF
>TRBV3-1/TRBV3-2|.|TRBD2|TRBJ2-3
TGTGCCAGCAGCCCCCCCGGGACTAGCTGGGCAGATACGCAGTATTTT
CASSPPGTSWADTQYF
>TRBV15|.|.|TRBJ1-5
TGTGCCACCAGCAGGGTCGGAGCGAATCAGCCCCAGCATTTT
CATSRVGANQPQHF
>TRBV29-1|.|.|TRBJ2-1
TGCAGCGTTGAGGAGCAGGGGGGCCTCGATGAGCAGTTCTTC
CSVEEQGGLDEQFF
>TRBV27|.|.|TRBJ2-7
TGTGCCAGCAGTCTTTCACAGGGTATTTTCTACGAGCAGTACTTC
CASSLSQGIFYEQYF
>TRBV19|.|TRBD1|TRBJ1-5
TGTGCCAGTAGTCTCGGACAGGGAACACCGAGCAATCAGCCCCAGCATTTT
CASSLGQGTPSNQPQHF
>TRBV7-3|.|.|TRBJ2-3
TGTGCCAGCAGCCCTGGACTTAGCACAGATACGCAGTATTTT
CASSPGLSTDTQYF
>TRBV9|once|.|TRBJ1-6
TGTGCCAGCAGCGTATTGCCCCGACAAAATTCACCCCTCCACTTT
CASSVLPRQNSPLHF
>TRBV6-5|.|.|TRBJ2-3
TGTGCCAGCAGTTACCTAGTGGCAGATACGCAGTATTTT
CASSYLVADTQYF